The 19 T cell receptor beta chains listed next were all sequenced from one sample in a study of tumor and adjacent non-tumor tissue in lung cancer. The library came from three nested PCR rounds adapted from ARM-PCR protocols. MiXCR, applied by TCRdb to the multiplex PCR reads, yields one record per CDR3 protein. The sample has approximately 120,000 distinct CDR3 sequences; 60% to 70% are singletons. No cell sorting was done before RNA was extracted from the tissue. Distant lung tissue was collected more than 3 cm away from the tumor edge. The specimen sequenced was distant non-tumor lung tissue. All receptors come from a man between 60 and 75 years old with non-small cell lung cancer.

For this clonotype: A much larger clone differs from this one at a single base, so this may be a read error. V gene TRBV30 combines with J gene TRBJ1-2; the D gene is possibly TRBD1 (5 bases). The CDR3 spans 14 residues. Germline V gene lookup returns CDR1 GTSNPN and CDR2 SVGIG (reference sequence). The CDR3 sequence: CARSVFGGLTLYTF. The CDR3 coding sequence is TGTGCCAGGAGTGTTTTCGGGGGTTTGACCCTATACACCTTC. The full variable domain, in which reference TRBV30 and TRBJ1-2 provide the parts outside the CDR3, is SQTIHQWPATLVQPVGSPLSLECTVEGTSNPNLYWYRQAAGRGLQLLFYSVGIGQISSEVPQNLSASRPQDRQFILSSKKLLLSDSGFYLCARSVFGGLTLYTFGSGTRLTVV.

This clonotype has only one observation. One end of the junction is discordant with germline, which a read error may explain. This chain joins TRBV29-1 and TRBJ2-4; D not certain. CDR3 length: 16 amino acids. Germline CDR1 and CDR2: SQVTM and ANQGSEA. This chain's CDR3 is CNVAAGKGITKNIQCF. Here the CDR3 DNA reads TGCAACGTCGCTGCAGGCAAGGGTATAACCAAAAACATTCAGTGCTTC.

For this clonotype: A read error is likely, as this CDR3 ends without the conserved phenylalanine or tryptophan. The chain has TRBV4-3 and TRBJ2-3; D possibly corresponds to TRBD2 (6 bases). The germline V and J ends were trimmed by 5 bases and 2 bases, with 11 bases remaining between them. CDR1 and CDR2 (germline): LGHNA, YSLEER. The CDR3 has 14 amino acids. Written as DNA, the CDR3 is TGCGCCAGCAGCTGGGAGGCGGACACAGATACGCAGTATTCT. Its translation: CASSWEADTDTQYS.

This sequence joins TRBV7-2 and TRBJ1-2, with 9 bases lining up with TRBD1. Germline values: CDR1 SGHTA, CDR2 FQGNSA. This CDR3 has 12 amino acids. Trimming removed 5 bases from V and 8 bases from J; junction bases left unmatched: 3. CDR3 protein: CASSNRGQGYTF. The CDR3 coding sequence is TGTGCCAGCAGCAACAGGGGGCAGGGCTACACCTTC. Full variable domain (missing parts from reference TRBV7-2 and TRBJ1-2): GAGVSQSPSNKVTEKGKDVELRCDPISGHTALYWYRQSLGQGLEFLIYFQGNSAPDKSGLPSDRFSAERTGGSVSTLTIQRTQQEDSAVYLCASSNRGQGYTFGSGTRLTVV.

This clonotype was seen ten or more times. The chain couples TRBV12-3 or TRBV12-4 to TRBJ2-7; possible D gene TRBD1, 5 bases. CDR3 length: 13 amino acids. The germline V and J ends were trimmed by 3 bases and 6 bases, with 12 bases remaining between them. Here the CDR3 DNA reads TGTGCCAGCAGTTTTGGGTGGCAGGGCGAGCAGTACTTC. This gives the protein CASSFGWQGEQYF.

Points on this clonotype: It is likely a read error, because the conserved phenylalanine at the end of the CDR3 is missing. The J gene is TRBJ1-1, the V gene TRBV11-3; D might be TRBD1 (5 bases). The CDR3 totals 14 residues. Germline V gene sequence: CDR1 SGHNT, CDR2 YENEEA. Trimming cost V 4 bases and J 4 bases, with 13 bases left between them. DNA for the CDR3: TGTGCCAGCAGCTCTGACAGCGGCGGCACTGAAGCTTTCTGT. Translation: CASSSDSGGTEAFC.

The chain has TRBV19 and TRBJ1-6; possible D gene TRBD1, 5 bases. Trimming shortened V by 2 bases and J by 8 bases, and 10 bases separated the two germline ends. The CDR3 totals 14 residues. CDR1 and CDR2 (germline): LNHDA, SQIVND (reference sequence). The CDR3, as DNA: TGTGCCAGTAGTATAAGGCCCAGGGATTCACCCCTCCACTTT. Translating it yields CASSIRPRDSPLHF.

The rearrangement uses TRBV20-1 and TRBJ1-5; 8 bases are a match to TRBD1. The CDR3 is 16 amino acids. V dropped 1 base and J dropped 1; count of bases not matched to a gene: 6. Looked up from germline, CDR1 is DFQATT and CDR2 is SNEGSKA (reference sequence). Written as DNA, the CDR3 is TGCAGTGCTAGAGCTTTGGGACAGGCGAGCAATCAGCCCCAGCATTTT. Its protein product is CSARALGQASNQPQHF.

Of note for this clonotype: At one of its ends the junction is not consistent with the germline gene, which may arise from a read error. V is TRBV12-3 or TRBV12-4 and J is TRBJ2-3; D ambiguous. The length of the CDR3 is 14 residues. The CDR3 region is CATSLVACTDTQYF. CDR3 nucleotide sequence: TGTGCCACCAGTTTAGTAGCTTGCACAGATACGCAGTATTTT.

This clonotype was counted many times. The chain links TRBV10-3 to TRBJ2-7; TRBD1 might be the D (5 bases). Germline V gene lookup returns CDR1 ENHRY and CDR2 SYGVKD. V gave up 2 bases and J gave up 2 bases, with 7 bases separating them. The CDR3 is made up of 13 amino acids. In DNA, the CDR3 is TGTGCCATCAGTGAGGGGGCTACCTACGAGCAGTACTTC. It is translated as CAISEGATYEQYF.

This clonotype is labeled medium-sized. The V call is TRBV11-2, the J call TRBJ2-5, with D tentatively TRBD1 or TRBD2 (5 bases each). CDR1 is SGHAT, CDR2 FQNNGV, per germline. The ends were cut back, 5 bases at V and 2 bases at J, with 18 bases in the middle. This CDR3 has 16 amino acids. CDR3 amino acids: CASSERLRDGQETQYF. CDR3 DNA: TGTGCCAGCAGCGAACGACTAAGGGACGGGCAAGAGACCCAGTACTTC.

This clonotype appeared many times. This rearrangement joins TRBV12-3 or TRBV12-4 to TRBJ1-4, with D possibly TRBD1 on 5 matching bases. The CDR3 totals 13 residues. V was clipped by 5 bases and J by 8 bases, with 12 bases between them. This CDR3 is CASSTGTEEKLFF. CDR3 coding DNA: TGTGCCAGCAGTACTGGGACTGAAGAAAAACTGTTTTTT.

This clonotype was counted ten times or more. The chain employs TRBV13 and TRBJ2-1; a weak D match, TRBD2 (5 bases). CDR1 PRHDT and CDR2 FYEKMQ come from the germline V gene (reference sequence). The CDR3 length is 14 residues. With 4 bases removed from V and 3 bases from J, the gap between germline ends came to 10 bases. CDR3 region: CASSSRGYYNEQFF. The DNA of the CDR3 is TGTGCCAGCAGCTCCCGCGGGTACTACAATGAGCAGTTCTTC.

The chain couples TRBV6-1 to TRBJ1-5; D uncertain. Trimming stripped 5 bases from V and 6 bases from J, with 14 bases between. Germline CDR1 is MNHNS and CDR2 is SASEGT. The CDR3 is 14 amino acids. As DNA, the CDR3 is TGTGCCAGCAGTTATGGCACCTCCAGTCAGCCCCAGCATTTT. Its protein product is CASSYGTSSQPQHF.

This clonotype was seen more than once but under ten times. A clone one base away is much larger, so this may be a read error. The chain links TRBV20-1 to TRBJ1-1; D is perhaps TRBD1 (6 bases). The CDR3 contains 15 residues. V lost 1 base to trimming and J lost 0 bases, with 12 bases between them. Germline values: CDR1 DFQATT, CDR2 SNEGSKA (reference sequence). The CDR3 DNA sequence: TGCAGTGCTAGAGTCTTCAACAGGGTGAACACTGAAGCTTTCTTT. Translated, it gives CSARVFNRVNTEAFF.

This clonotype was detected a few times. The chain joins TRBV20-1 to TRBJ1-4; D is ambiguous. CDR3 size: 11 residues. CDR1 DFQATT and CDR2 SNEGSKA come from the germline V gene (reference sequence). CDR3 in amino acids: CNGTANEKLFF. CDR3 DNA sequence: TGCAATGGTACGGCTAATGAAAAACTGTTTTTT.

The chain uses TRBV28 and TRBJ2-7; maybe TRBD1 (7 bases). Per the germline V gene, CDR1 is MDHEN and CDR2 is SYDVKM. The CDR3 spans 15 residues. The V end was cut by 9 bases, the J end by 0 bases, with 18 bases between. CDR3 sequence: CASQGGSGSSYEQYF. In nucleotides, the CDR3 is TGTGCCAGTCAGGGGGGATCGGGGAGCTCCTACGAGCAGTACTTC. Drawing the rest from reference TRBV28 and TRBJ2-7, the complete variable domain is DVKVTQSSRYLVKRTGEKVFLECVQDMDHENMFWYRQDPGLGLRLIYFSYDVKMKEKGDIPEGYSVSREKKERFSLILESASTNQTSMYLCASQGGSGSSYEQYFGPGTRLTVT.

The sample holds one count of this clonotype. The CDR3 is CASGLLGLVGVGADTQYF. The CDR3 DNA sequence: TGTGCCAGCGGTCTACTGGGACTAGTGGGAGTAGGGGCAGATACGCAGTATTTT. The chain joins TRBV28 to TRBJ2-3, with 8 nucleotides matching TRBD2. The length of the CDR3 is 18 residues. Germline CDR1 MDHEN, CDR2 SYDVKM. Trimming at V came to 8 bases and at J to 4 bases, leaving 20 bases not matched to a gene.

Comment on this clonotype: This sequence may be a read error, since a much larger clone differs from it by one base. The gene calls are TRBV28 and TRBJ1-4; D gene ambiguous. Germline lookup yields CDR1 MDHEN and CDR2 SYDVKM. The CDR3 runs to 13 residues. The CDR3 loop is CAGSLRALEKLFF. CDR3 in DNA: TGTGCCGGCAGTCTGAGGGCTCTCGAAAAACTGTTTTTT.